Below, 15 T cell receptor beta chains from the same sample are listed, as sequenced in a study of blood T cell repertoires in COVID-19. Assay used: immunoSEQ multiplex PCR; TCRdb lists only in-frame clones, some missing. Of some 180,000 clones detected, roughly 87% appear once; the ten largest clones hold less than 9.5%. Material: peripheral blood. These receptors originate from a woman in her sixties with COVID-19, enrolled during active disease.

This clone was picked up one time. The chain joins TRBV6-5 to TRBJ1-2; perhaps TRBD1 as D (5 bases). Looked up from germline, CDR1 is MNHEY and CDR2 is SVGAGI. Trimming took off 1 base at V and 2 bases at J, with 8 bases between the two ends. The CDR3 runs 14 residues. The CDR3 sequence is CASSYFQGNYGYTF. The CDR3 DNA follows: TGTGCCAGCAGTTACTTCCAGGGAAACTATGGCTACACCTTC.

The chain recombines TRBV9 with TRBJ2-5, with 7 bases aligning to TRBD2. The CDR3 loop spans 16 amino acids. The germline V gene encodes CDR1 SGDLS and CDR2 YYNGEE. With V trimmed by 3 bases and J by 3 bases, 11 bases remained unmatched. CDR3 sequence reads: CASSEPASAGKETQYF. CDR3 sequence (DNA): TGTGCCAGCAGCGAGCCCGCTTCAGCGGGGAAAGAGACCCAGTACTTC.

This chain uses TRBV27 with TRBJ2-5; 8 bases match TRBD2. The CDR3 is made up of 15 amino acids. Germline values: CDR1 MNHEY, CDR2 SMNVEV (reference sequence). Germline trimming cut 5 bases from V and 2 bases from J; bases unmatched to any gene: 7. The DNA of the CDR3 is TGTGCCAGCAGTCGGGAGGGGAGACAGCAAGAGACCCAGTACTTC. It translates to CASSREGRQQETQYF.

The gene calls are TRBV5-1 and TRBJ2-5, with 11 bases identical to TRBD1. The ends lost 6 bases at V and 3 bases at J; junction bases unmatched: 7. The germline V gene has CDR1 SGHRS and CDR2 YFSETQ. The CDR3 is 15 amino acids. This CDR3 is CASTRDRGREETQYF. CDR3 DNA sequence: TGCGCCAGCACCCGGGACAGGGGGAGGGAAGAGACCCAGTACTTC.

V gene TRBV3-1 (or the pseudogene TRBV3-2) combines with J gene TRBJ2-7; D not certain. Germline values: CDR1 LGHDT, CDR2 YNNKEL (reference sequence). This CDR3 region has 13 residues. V lost 1 base, J lost 3 bases, and 7 bases lay in between. The CDR3 loop reads CASSQGHNYEQYV. The CDR3 DNA follows: TGTGCCAGCAGCCAAGGACACAACTACGAGCAGTACGTC.

The J gene is TRBJ2-7, the V gene TRBV21-1; TRBD1, the table's D call, lacks a check against the DNA. TRBV21-1 is a known pseudogene. This CDR3 spans 15 amino acids. The CDR3: CASSTDHSPLDEQYV. The CDR3 DNA is TGTGCCAGCAGCACCGATCACAGTCCTTTGGACGAGCAGTACGTC.

The gene calls are TRBV3-1 (or the pseudogene TRBV3-2) and TRBJ2-1; a weak D match, TRBD2 (7 bases). Germline values: CDR1 LGHDT, CDR2 YNNKEL (reference sequence). The length of the CDR3 is 18 residues. Deletions cut 3 bases from V and 5 bases from J, with 23 bases between. The CDR3 sequence: CASSHRGRGVFHDNEQFF. As DNA, the CDR3 is TGTGCCAGCAGCCATAGGGGGAGGGGGGTTTTTCATGACAATGAGCAGTTCTTC.

CDR3 protein: CASSLARLAGQETQYF. CDR3 coding DNA: TGTGCCAGCAGCTTAGCTAGACTAGCGGGACAAGAGACCCAGTACTTC. The rearrangement uses TRBV7-9 and TRBJ2-5; 11 bases agree with TRBD2. The CDR3 has 16 residues. Germline V gives CDR1 SEHNR, CDR2 FQNEAQ (reference sequence). The V segment lost 0 bases and the J segment 2 bases; nucleotides outside the gene matches: 2. Based on the CDR3 plus reference TRBV7-9 and TRBJ2-5, the full variable domain is DTGVSQNPRHKITKRGQNVTFRCDPISEHNRLYWYRQTLGQGPEFLTYFQNEAQLEKSRLLSDRFSAERPKGSFSTLEIQRTEQGDSAMYLCASSLARLAGQETQYFGPGTRLLVL.

This chain uses TRBV15 with TRBJ1-6; D is possibly TRBD1 (5 bases). With 0 bases removed from V and 9 bases from J, the gap between germline ends came to 21 bases. Germline V gives CDR1 LNHNV, CDR2 YYDKDF (reference sequence). The CDR3 runs 18 residues. The DNA of the CDR3 is TGTGCCACCAGCAGAGATTTGGCAGGGCGGATTATGAGTTCACCCCTCCACTTT. Translated: CATSRDLAGRIMSSPLHF.

This clone was counted a single time. The genes are TRBV6-2 or TRBV6-3 and TRBJ1-1, with D possibly being TRBD1 (5 bases). V was shortened by 0 bases and J by 0 bases, with 14 bases between the two germline ends. This CDR3 has 17 residues. Per the germline V gene, CDR1 is MNHEY and CDR2 is SVGEGT. The CDR3 loop is CASSYSRQGPMNTEAFF. The CDR3 DNA reads as TGTGCCAGCAGTTACTCGAGGCAGGGCCCCATGAACACTGAAGCTTTCTTT.

This sequence joins TRBV19 and TRBJ2-1; D not certain. The CDR3 length is 13 residues. The germline gives CDR1 LNHDA, CDR2 SQIVND (reference sequence). Trimming cost V 1 base and J 9 bases, with 10 bases left between them. CDR3 in DNA: TGTGCCAGTAGTATAGTGCCTATGTCTGAGCAGTTCTTC. Translation gives CASSIVPMSEQFF.

This clone was observed a few times. This chain uses TRBV7-9 with TRBJ1-4, with 9 bases that match TRBD1. In germline, CDR1 is SEHNR, CDR2 FQNEAQ (reference sequence). The CDR3 spans 15 residues. V was clipped by 6 bases and J by 7 bases; unmatched bases: 9. CDR3 sequence: CASREPGQGGEKLFF. The CDR3 nucleotides read TGTGCCAGCAGAGAACCGGGACAGGGTGGTGAAAAACTGTTTTTT.

The genes are TRBV10-1 and TRBJ2-1; TRBD1 is a possible D gene (6 bases). V shed 8 bases and J shed 0 bases, with 14 bases lying between them. The CDR3 is made up of 15 amino acids. CDR1 and CDR2 (germline): WNHNN, SYGVQD (reference sequence). In DNA form, the CDR3 reads TGCGCCAGCGCAAAGGGGGAGAACTCCTACAATGAGCAGTTCTTC. Translation: CASAKGENSYNEQFF.

The CDR3 coding sequence is TGTGCCAGCAGCGTTCAGGGGTCAGATACGCAGTATTTT. Its protein is CASSVQGSDTQYF. J is TRBJ2-3 and V is TRBV9; a possible D gene is TRBD1 (6 bases). Trimming left V 2 bases short and J 4 bases short, with 8 bases between. The V gene's germline CDR1 is SGDLS and CDR2 YYNGEE. The CDR3 is made up of 13 amino acids.

The V and J genes are TRBV7-2 and TRBJ1-2, with TRBD1 identical over 8 bases. Germline CDR1 and CDR2: SGHTA and FQGNSA. The CDR3 runs 14 residues. With 4 bases clipped from V and 4 bases from J, the junction kept 5 bases outside the gene matches. For the CDR3, the DNA is TGTGCCAGCAGCTATGGACAGGGCGGCTATGGCTACACCTTC. Translating it yields CASSYGQGGYGYTF.